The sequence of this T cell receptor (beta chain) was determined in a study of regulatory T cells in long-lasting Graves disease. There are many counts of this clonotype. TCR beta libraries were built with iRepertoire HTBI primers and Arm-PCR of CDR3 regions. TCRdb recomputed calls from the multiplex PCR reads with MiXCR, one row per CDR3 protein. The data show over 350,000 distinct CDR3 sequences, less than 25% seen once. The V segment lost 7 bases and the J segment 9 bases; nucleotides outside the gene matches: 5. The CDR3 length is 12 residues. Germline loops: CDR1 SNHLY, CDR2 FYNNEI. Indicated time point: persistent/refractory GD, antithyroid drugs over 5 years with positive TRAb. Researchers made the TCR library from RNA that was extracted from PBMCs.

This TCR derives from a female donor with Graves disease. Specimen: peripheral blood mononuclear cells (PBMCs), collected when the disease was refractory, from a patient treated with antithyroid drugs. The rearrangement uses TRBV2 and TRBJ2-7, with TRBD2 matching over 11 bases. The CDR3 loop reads CASNLAGGVQYF. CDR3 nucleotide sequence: TGTGCCAGCAATCTAGCGGGAGGTGTGCAGTACTTC.